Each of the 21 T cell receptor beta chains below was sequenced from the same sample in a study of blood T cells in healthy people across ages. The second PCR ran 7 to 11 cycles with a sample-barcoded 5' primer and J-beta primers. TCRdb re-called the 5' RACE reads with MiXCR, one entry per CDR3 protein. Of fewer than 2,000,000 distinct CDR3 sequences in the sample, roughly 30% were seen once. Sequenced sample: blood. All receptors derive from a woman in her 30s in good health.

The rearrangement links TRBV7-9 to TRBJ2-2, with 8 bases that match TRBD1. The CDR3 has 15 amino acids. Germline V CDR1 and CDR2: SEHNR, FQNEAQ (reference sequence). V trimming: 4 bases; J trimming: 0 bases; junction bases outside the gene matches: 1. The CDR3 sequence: CASSSDRANTGELFF. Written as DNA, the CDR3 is TGTGCCAGCAGCTCGGACAGGGCGAACACCGGGGAGCTGTTTTTT.

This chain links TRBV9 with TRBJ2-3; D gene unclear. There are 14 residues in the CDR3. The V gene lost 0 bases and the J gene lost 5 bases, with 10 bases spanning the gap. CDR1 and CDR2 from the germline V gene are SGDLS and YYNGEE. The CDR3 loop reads CASSVEAARDTQYF. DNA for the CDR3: TGTGCCAGCAGCGTAGAGGCGGCAAGAGATACGCAGTATTTT.

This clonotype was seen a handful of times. The CDR3 DNA follows: TGCAGTGCTATGGATCCCAGTGGTTCACCCCTCCACTTT. It encodes CSAMDPSGSPLHF. The chain links TRBV20-1 to TRBJ1-6; no clear D. CDR1 is DFQATT, CDR2 SNEGSKA, per germline (reference sequence). Deletions cut 4 bases from V and 9 bases from J, with 13 bases between. The CDR3 has 13 amino acids.

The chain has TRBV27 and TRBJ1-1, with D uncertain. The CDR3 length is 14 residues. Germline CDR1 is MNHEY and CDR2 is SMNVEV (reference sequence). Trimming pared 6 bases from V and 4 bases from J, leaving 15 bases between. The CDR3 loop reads CASRKEGWGTEAFF. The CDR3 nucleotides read TGTGCCAGCAGGAAGGAGGGCTGGGGCACTGAAGCTTTCTTT.

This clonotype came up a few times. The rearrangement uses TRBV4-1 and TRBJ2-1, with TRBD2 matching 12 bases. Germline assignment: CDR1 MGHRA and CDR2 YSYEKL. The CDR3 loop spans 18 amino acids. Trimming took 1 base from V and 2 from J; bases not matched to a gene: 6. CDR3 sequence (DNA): TGCGCCAGCAGCCAAGGACTAGCGGGAGTTGGTACCTACAATGAGCAGTTCTTC. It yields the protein CASSQGLAGVGTYNEQFF.

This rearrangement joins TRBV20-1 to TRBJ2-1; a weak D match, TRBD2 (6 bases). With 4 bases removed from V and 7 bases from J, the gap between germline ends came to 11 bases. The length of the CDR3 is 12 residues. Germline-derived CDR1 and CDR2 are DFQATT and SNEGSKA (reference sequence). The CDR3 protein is CSATTSINEQFF. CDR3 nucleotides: TGCAGTGCTACGACTAGTATAAATGAGCAGTTCTTC.

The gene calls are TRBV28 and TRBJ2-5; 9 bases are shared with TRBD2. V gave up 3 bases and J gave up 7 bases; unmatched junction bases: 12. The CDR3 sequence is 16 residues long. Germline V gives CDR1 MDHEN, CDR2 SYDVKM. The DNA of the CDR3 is TGTGCCAGCAGTTTGCCTAGCGGGGAGGCGTTTCGGACCCAGTACTTC. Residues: CASSLPSGEAFRTQYF.

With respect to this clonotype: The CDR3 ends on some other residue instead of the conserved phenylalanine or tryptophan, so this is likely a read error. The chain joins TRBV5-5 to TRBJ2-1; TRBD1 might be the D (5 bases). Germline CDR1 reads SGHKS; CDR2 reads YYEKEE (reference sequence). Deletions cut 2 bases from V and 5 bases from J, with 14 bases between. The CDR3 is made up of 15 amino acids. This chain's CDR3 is CASSLVTGWNNEQFL. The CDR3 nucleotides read TGTGCCAGCAGCTTAGTAACAGGATGGAACAATGAGCAGTTCCTC.

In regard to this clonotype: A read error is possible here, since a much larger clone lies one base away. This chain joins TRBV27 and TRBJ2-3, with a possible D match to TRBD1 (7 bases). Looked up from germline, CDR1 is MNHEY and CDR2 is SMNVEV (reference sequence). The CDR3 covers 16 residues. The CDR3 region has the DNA TGTGCCAGCAGTTTATCGGCGACAGGGAGGACAGATATGCAGTATTTT. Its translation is CASSLSATGRTDMQYF.

Here the CDR3 DNA reads TGCGCCACAAAGGGATCCGGGGGCAACACTGAAGCTTTCTTT. Its protein product is CATKGSGGNTEAFF. This sequence joins TRBV5-1 and TRBJ1-1, with D perhaps matching TRBD1 (6 bases). V gave up 9 bases and J gave up 2 bases, with 17 bases separating them. This CDR3 comprises 14 residues. Germline loops: CDR1 SGHRS, CDR2 YFSETQ.

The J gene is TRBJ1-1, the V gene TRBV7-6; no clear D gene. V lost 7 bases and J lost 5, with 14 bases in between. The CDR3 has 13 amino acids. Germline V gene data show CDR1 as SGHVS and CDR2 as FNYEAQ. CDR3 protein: CASNLALRTEAFF. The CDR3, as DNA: TGTGCCAGCAACTTGGCCTTAAGGACTGAAGCTTTCTTT.

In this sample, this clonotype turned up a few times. The CDR3 DNA follows: TGTGCCTTGACAGGGTTGAAGACCCAGTACTTC. This encodes CALTGLKTQYF. V usage is TRBV30 and J usage is TRBJ2-5, with 7 bases aligning to TRBD1. Germline values: CDR1 GTSNPN, CDR2 SVGIG (reference sequence). J was trimmed by 6 bases and V by 7 bases; bases with no gene match: 5. The CDR3 covers 11 residues.

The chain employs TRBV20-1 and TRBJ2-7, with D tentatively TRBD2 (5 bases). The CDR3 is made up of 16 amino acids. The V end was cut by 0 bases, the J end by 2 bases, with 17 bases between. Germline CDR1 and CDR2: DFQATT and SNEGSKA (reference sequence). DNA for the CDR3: TGCAGTGCTAGAGATACCGAGGACTCGACCCCCTACGAGCAGTACTTC. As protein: CSARDTEDSTPYEQYF.

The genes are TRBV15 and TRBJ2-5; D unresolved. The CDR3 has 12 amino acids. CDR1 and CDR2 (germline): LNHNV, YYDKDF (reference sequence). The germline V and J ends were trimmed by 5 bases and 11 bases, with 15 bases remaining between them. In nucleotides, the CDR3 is TGTGCCACCAGCGAAACCCTTGTGGAGCAGTACTTC. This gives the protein CATSETLVEQYF.

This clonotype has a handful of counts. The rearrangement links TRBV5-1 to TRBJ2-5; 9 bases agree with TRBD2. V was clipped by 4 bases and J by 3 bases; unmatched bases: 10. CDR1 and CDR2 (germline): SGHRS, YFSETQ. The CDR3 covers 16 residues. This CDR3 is CASSMGLAVEKETQYF. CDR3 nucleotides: TGCGCCAGCAGCATGGGACTAGCAGTTGAGAAAGAGACCCAGTACTTC.

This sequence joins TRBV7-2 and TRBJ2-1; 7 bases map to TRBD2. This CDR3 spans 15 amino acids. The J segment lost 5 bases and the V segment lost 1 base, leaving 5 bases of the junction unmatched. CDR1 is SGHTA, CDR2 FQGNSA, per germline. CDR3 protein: CASSLVGTTHNEQFF. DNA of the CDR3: TGTGCCAGCAGCTTAGTCGGGACTACTCACAATGAGCAGTTCTTC.

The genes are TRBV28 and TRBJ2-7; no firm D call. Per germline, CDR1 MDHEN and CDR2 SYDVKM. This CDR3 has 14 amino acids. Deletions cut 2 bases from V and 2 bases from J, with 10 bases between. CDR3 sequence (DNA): TGTGCCAGCAGTTTAGGGCGGTTCGCCTACGAGCAGTACTTC. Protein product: CASSLGRFAYEQYF.

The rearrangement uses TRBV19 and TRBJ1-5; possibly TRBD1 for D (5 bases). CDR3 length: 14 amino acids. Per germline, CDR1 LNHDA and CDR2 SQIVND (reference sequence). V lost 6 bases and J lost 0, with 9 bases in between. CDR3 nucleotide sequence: TGTGCCAGTAGGGCGACAGTTAGCAATCAGCCCCAGCATTTT. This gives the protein CASRATVSNQPQHF.

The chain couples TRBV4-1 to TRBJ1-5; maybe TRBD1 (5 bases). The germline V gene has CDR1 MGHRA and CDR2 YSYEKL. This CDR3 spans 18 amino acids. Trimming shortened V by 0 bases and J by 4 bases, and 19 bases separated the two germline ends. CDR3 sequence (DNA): TGCGCCAGCAGCCAAGATATCAAAGGGGCAGGGCTTAATCAGCCCCAGCATTTT. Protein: CASSQDIKGAGLNQPQHF.

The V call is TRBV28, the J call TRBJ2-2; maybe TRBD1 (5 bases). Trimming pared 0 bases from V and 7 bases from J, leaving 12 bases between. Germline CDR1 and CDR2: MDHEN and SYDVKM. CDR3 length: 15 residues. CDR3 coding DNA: TGTGCCAGCAGTTTATGGGACACCTATAACGGGGAGCTGTTTTTT. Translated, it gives CASSLWDTYNGELFF.

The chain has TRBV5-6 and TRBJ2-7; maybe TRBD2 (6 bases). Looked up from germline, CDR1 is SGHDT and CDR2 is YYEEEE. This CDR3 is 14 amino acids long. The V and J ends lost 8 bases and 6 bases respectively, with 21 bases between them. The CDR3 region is CASSLTRAKGEQYF. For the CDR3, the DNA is TGTGCCAGTAGCCTGACTAGAGCGAAAGGCGAGCAGTACTTC.